The T cell receptor (beta chain) under discussion was sequenced for a study of control samples from healthy donors and cancer patients. Profiling relied on immunoSEQ multiplex PCR, and the TCRdb table lists in-frame clones only, not all of them. This sample yields approximately 150,000 clones, of which less than 95% are seen a single time; 5.5% to 9% belongs to the top ten. With V trimmed by 4 bases and J by 3 bases, 3 bases remained unmatched. CDR3 size: 14 residues. The V gene's germline CDR1 is SGHRS and CDR2 YFSETQ. The sequenced sample was blood. This receptor was taken from a man aged 18 to 35 in good health. The V gene is TRBV5-1, the J gene TRBJ2-5; 10 bases are shared with TRBD1. The CDR3 region is CASSTGQGEETQYF. The CDR3 region has the DNA TGCGCCAGCAGCACCGGACAGGGGGAAGAGACCCAGTACTTC.